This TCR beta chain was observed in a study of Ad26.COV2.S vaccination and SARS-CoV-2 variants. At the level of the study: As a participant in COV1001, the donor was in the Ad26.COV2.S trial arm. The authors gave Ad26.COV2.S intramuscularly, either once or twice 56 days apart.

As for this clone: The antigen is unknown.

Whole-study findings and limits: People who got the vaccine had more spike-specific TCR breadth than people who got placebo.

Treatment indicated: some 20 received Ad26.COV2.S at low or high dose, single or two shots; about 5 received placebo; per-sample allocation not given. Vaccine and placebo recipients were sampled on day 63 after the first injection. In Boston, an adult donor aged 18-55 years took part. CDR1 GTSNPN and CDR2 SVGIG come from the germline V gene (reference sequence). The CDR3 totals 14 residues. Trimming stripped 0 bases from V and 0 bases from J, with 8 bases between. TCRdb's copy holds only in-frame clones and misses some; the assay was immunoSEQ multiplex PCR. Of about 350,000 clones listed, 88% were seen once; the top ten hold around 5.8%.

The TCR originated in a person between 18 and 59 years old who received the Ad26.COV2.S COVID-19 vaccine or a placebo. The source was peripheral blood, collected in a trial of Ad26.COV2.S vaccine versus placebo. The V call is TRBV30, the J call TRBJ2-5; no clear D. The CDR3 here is CAWSVGFYQETQYF. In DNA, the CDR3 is TGTGCCTGGAGTGTTGGATTCTACCAAGAGACCCAGTACTTC.